This T cell receptor (beta chain) was captured in a study of T cells in localized non-small cell lung cancer. Germline-derived CDR1 and CDR2 are SGDLS and YYNGEE. The CDR3 runs to 15 residues. The J segment lost 5 bases and the V segment lost 3 bases, leaving 8 bases of the junction unmatched. Generated by immunoSEQ multiplex PCR, the TCRdb table keeps only in-frame clones and is missing some. Of tens of thousands of clones in the sample, around 81% were seen once. The clonotype comes from an older female donor with stage I lung adenocarcinoma. Sequencing was performed on peripheral blood, taken before any cancer treatment. V and J are TRBV9 and TRBJ2-7; 10 nucleotides match TRBD1. CDR3 loop: CASSAMTGGLDEQYF. CDR3 sequence (DNA): TGTGCCAGCAGCGCCATGACAGGGGGCCTCGACGAGCAGTACTTC.